This T cell receptor (beta chain) was identified during a study of blood T cell repertoires in COVID-19. Overall study: Samples taken during acute and convalescent COVID-19 were collected in the United States, Italy and Spain.

In the study's own analysis: Amplification of reference gene primers was used by the study to estimate nucleated cell counts. The data were produced by immunoSEQ multiplex PCR, yet TCRdb's version contains in-frame clones alone and is incomplete. D and trimming were read from the DNA, whereas the V and J calls and clone size are those reported in that table. Of some 190,000 clones in the sample, about 85% were seen once. This clone appeared once. Material for sequencing was peripheral blood. The clonotype was recovered from a human donor in a cohort sampled during active COVID-19.

The CDR3: CASSQDGGVTAFF. In DNA form, the CDR3 reads TGTGCCAGCAGCCAAGATGGGGGGGTTACAGCTTTCTTT. The J gene is TRBJ1-1, the V gene TRBV4-2; weak D call: TRBD1 (5 bases). The CDR3 has 13 residues. Trimming stripped 0 bases from V and 10 bases from J, with 12 bases between. Germline V CDR1 and CDR2: LGHNA, YNFKEQ.